This T cell receptor (beta chain) originates from a study of blood T cells in healthy people across ages. Findings of the study overall: Naive T cell percentage and TCR beta diversity correlated strongly.

Combining a sample-barcoded 5' primer with a J-beta primer mix, a second PCR ran for about 7 to 12 cycles. Using its own MiXCR run on the 5' RACE reads, TCRdb lists one record per CDR3 protein. The data contain 700,000 to 950,000 distinct CDR3 sequences, 58% of them seen just once; the ten biggest clones take up about 20%. As for this clonotype: Its antigen is undetermined.

Every sample yielded at least 6.5 million isolated PBMCs. This clonotype was sampled from a man in his thirties or forties in good health. The sequencing sample was made of blood.

Written as DNA, the CDR3 is TGCGCCAGCAGCCAGACGCCGATGGGGACAGACCCCATGAACACTGAAGCTTTCTTT. It yields the protein CASSQTPMGTDPMNTEAFF. The V gene is TRBV4-1, the J gene TRBJ1-1; 7 bases match TRBD1. Germline loops: CDR1 MGHRA, CDR2 YSYEKL. This CDR3 has 19 residues. V lost 3 bases to trimming and J lost 0 bases; unmatched junction nucleotides: 16.